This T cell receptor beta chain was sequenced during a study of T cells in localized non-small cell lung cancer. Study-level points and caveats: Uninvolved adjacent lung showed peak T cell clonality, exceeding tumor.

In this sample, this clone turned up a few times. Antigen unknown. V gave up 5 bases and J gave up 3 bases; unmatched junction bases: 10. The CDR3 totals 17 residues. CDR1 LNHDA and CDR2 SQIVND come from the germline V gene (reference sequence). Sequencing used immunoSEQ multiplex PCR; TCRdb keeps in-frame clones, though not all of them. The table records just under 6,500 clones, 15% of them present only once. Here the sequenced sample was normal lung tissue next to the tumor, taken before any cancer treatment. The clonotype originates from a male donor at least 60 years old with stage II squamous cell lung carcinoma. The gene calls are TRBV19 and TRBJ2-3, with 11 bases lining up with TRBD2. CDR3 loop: CASSPLGLAEKTDTQYF. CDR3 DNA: TGTGCCAGTAGTCCCCTGGGACTAGCGGAAAAGACAGATACGCAGTATTTT.